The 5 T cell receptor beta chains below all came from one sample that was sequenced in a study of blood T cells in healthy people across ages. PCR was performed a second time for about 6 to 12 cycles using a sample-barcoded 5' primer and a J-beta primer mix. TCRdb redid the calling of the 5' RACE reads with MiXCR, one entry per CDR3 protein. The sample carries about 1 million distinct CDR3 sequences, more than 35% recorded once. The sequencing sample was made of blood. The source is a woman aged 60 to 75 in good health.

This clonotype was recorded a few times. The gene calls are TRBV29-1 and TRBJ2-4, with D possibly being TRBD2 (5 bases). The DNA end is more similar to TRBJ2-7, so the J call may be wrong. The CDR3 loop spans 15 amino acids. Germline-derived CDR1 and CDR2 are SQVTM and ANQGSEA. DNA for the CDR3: TGCAGCGTTGAAGATGCCCCATGCCCGGGGTACGAGCAGTACTTC. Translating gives CSVEDAPCPGYEQYF.

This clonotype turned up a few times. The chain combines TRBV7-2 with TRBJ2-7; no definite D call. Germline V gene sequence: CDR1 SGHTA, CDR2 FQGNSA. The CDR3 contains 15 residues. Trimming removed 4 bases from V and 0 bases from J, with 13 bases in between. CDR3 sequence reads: CASSSQLGSSYEQYF. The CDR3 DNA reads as TGTGCCAGCAGCTCGCAATTGGGCAGCTCCTACGAGCAGTACTTC.

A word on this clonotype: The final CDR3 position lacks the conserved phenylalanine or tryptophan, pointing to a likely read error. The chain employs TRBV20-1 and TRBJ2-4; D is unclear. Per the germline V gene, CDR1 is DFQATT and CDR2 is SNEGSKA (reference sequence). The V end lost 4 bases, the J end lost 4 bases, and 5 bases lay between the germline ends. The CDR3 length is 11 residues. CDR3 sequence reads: CSANRKNIQYL. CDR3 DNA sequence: TGCAGTGCTAACAGAAAAAACATTCAGTACTTA.

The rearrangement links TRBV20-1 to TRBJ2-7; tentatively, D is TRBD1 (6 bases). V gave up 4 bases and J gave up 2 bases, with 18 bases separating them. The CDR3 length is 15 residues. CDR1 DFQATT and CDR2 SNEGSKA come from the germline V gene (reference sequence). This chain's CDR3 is CSANSPATGPYEQYF. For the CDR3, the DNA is TGCAGTGCTAACTCACCGGCCACAGGGCCCTACGAGCAGTACTTC.

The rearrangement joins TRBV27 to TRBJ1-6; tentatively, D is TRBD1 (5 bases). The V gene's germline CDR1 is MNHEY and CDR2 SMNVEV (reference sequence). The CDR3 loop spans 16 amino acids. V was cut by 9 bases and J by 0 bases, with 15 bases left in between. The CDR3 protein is CASRQSRSSYNSPLHF. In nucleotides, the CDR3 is TGTGCCAGTCGACAGTCTAGGAGCTCCTATAATTCACCCCTCCACTTT.